This TCR beta chain emerged from a study of CD8+ T cells in alopecia areata. This CDR3 has 13 residues. In germline, CDR1 is LNHDA, CDR2 SQIVND (reference sequence). Trimming shortened V by 7 bases and J by 3 bases, and 10 bases separated the two germline ends. Following extraction, RNA underwent reverse transcription to cDNA, which served as the sequencing template. The table came from immunoSEQ multiplex PCR; TCRdb's copy has only in-frame clones and leaves some out. The repertoire consists of some 150,000 clones, with less than 65% occurring once and the leading ten covering less than 20%. This clone was seen a handful of times.

Here the sequenced sample was CD8+ T cells sorted from blood, taken at week 0. The TCR sequence derives from a human donor with alopecia areata. V is TRBV19 and J is TRBJ1-5, with D perhaps matching TRBD1 (6 bases). The CDR3 here is CASNNRVNQPQHF. CDR3 in DNA: TGTGCCAGTAATAACAGGGTCAATCAGCCCCAGCATTTT.